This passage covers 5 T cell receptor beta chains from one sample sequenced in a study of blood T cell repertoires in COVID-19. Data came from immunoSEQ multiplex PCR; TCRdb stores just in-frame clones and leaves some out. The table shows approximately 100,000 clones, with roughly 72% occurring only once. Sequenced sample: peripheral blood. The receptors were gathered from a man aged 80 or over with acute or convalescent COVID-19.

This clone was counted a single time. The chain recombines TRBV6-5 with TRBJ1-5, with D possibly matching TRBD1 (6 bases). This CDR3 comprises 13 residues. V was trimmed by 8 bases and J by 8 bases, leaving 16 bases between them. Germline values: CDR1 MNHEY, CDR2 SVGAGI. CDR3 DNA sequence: TGTGCCAGCGAAGGACAGCCATTTGAGCCCCAGCATTTT. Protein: CASEGQPFEPQHF.

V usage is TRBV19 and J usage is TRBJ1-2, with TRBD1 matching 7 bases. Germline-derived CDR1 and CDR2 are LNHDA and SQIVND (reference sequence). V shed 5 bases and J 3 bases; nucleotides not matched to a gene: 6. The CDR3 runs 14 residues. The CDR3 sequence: CASSPDRVDYGYTF. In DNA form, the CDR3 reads TGTGCCAGTAGTCCTGACAGGGTCGACTATGGCTACACCTTC.

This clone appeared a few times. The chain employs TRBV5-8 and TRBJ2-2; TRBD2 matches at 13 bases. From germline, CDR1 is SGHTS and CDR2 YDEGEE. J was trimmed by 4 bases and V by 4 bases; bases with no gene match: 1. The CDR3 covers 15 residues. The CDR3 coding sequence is TGTGCCAGCAGCCGGACTAGCGGGGGCACCGGGGAGCTGTTTTTT. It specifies CASSRTSGGTGELFF.

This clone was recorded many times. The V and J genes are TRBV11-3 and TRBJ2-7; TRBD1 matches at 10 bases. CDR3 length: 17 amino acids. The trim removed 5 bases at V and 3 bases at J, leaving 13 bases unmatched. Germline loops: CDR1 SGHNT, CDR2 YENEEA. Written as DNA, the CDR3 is TGTGCCAGCAGCCTCAGACCCGGGACAGGGGCTTTCTACGAGCAGTACTTC. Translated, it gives CASSLRPGTGAFYEQYF.

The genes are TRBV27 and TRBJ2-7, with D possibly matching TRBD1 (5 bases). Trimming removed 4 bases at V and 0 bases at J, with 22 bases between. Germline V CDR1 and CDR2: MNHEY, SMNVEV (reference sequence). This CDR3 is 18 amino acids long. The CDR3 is CASSSGPGNGPFSYEQYF. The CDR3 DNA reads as TGTGCCAGCAGTTCAGGGCCAGGGAACGGTCCCTTCTCCTACGAGCAGTACTTC.